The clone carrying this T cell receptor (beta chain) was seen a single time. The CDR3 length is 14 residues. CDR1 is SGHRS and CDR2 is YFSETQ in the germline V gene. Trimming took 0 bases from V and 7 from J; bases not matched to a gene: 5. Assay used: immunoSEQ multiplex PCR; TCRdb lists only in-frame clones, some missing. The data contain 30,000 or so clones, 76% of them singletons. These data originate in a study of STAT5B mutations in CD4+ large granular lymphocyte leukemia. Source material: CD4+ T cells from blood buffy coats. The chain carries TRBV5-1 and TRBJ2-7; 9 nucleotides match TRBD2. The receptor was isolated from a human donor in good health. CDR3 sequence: CASSLAASGMEQYF. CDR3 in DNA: TGCGCCAGCAGCTTGGCAGCTAGCGGGATGGAGCAGTACTTC.